The 21 T cell receptor beta chains listed next were all sequenced from one sample in a study of T-cell memory formation after mild COVID-19. TCRdb fed the 5' RACE reads into MiXCR, producing one record per CDR3 protein. The table shows 25,000 to 35,000 distinct CDR3 sequences, with approximately 12% occurring only once. Sequenced: PBMCs or a T cell subset sorted from them (not recorded which). The receptors derive from an adult woman who had mild COVID-19 (a few samples of this study predate the infection). Cell type and time point are not known.

This clonotype was counted ten times or more. The chain links TRBV6-5 to TRBJ1-2; D gene uncertain. There are 12 residues in the CDR3. CDR1 MNHEY and CDR2 SVGAGI come from the germline V gene. Between the trimmed V and J ends, which lost 0 bases and 4 bases, there was a span of 3 bases. The CDR3 DNA reads TGTGCCAGCAGTTACTCTGGCTATGGCTACACCTTC. Protein product: CASSYSGYGYTF.

This clonotype was counted at least ten times. The rearrangement links TRBV11-3 to TRBJ2-3, with TRBD1 matching 9 bases. The germline V gene has CDR1 SGHNT and CDR2 YENEEA. This CDR3 contains 14 residues. J was trimmed by 6 bases and V by 2 bases; bases with no gene match: 3. CDR3 protein: CASSLRTGEDTQYF. The CDR3 bases are TGTGCCAGCAGCTTAAGGACAGGGGAGGATACGCAGTATTTT.

In its sample, this clonotype was seen many times. The CDR3 nucleotides are TGTGCCAGCAGCCCCCGTGGGGGGCAGACCTACAATGAGCAGTTCTTC. Translating it yields CASSPRGGQTYNEQFF. The chain links TRBV7-2 to TRBJ2-1; D may correspond to TRBD1 or TRBD2 (6 bases each). In germline, CDR1 is SGHTA, CDR2 FQGNSA. The CDR3 extends over 16 amino acids. The germline V and J ends were trimmed by 5 bases and 2 bases, with 16 bases remaining between them.

The rearrangement uses TRBV6-6 and TRBJ2-7; 8 nucleotides agree with TRBD2. The CDR3 contains 17 residues. V trimming: 0 bases; J trimming: 6 bases; junction bases outside the gene matches: 13. The germline gives CDR1 MNHNY, CDR2 SVGAGI (reference sequence). This CDR3 reads CASSYSLLAALGGEQYF. The CDR3 DNA reads TGTGCCAGCAGTTACTCGTTACTAGCGGCCTTGGGAGGCGAGCAGTACTTC.

This clonotype was picked up a small number of times. The chain carries TRBV6-4 and TRBJ1-1; 7 bases fit TRBD1. The CDR3 runs to 15 residues. Losses at the gene ends were 8 bases for V and 4 bases for J; bases not matched to a gene: 13. Germline assignment: CDR1 MRHNA and CDR2 SNTAGT. Here the CDR3 DNA reads TGTGCCAGCTCGATTAATACAGGGGCGGGCACTGAAGCTTTCTTT. It codes for CASSINTGAGTEAFF.

The V and J genes are TRBV12-3 or TRBV12-4 and TRBJ2-1; 7 bases map to TRBD1. The CDR3 spans 13 residues. V shed 4 bases, J shed 7 bases, and the junction held 4 bases outside the gene matches. This CDR3 reads CASSYRGKNEQFF. In nucleotides, the CDR3 is TGTGCCAGCAGTTACAGGGGTAAGAATGAGCAGTTCTTC.

This clonotype has ten or more counts. The chain's CDR3 is CASNRAEGEQYF. The CDR3 coding sequence is TGTGCCAGCAACAGGGCAGAGGGCGAGCAGTACTTC. V usage is TRBV11-3 and J usage is TRBJ2-7; tentative D call: TRBD1 (6 bases). V was shortened by 7 bases and J by 6 bases, with 13 bases between the two germline ends. CDR3 size: 12 residues. Germline values: CDR1 SGHNT, CDR2 YENEEA.

This clonotype was recorded at least ten times. V usage is TRBV6-2 or TRBV6-3 and J usage is TRBJ2-7; TRBD2 might be the D (6 bases). CDR1 and CDR2 from the germline V gene are MNHEY and SVGEGT. The CDR3 loop spans 15 amino acids. The V end lost 8 bases, the J end lost 1 base, and 18 bases lay between the germline ends. The CDR3 DNA is TGTGCCAGCTCCTTGCAGGTCGGGGGTTCCTACGAGCAGTACTTC. Protein product: CASSLQVGGSYEQYF.

The rearrangement uses TRBV5-1 and TRBJ1-5; D remains unclear. This CDR3 spans 13 amino acids. Germline CDR1 is SGHRS and CDR2 is YFSETQ. V was cut by 2 bases and J by 2 bases, with 5 bases left in between. In DNA, the CDR3 is TGCGCCAGCAGCTTAAATGGCAATCAGCCCCAGCATTTT. Amino acids: CASSLNGNQPQHF.

This clonotype has just a few counts. The chain combines TRBV12-3 or TRBV12-4 with TRBJ2-6, with TRBD1 identical over 8 bases. CDR3 length: 17 amino acids. V lost 4 bases, J lost 0 bases, and 5 bases stayed unmatched. CDR3 sequence reads: CASSSQGVGSGANVLTF. For the CDR3, the DNA is TGTGCCAGCAGTTCACAGGGGGTAGGCTCTGGGGCCAACGTCCTGACTTTC.

Many counts were recorded for this clonotype. The J gene is TRBJ1-1, the V gene TRBV7-8; D perhaps matches TRBD1 (6 bases). Deletions cut 2 bases from V and 7 bases from J, with 17 bases between. Germline V gene data show CDR1 as SGHVS and CDR2 as FQNEAQ. The CDR3 extends over 15 amino acids. The CDR3 DNA follows: TGTGCCAGCAGCTTACGGGGGGCAACTAGTGGTGAAGCTTTCTTT. This encodes CASSLRGATSGEAFF.

This clonotype has a handful of counts. The genes are TRBV4-3 and TRBJ2-1, with D tentatively TRBD1 or TRBD2 (5 bases each). The V gene lost 0 bases and the J gene lost 5 bases, with 11 bases spanning the gap. The CDR3 is 15 residues long. Germline V gives CDR1 LGHNA, CDR2 YSLEER. The CDR3 DNA reads as TGCGCCAGCAGCCAAGATCGGGTGGGGGACAATGAGCAGTTCTTC. It specifies CASSQDRVGDNEQFF.

The sample holds many counts of this clonotype. This rearrangement joins TRBV12-3 or TRBV12-4 to TRBJ2-3; unclear D gene. This CDR3 region has 12 residues. V lost 2 bases to trimming and J lost 4 bases, with 4 bases between them. The CDR3 DNA follows: TGTGCCAGCAGTTTACTAGCAGATACGCAGTATTTT. Protein: CASSLLADTQYF.

This clonotype was counted ten times or more. This chain uses TRBV4-3 with TRBJ2-1; D gene unclear. The length of the CDR3 is 12 residues. Germline values: CDR1 LGHNA, CDR2 YSLEER. V was clipped by 3 bases and J by 9 bases, with 9 bases between them. CDR3 DNA: TGCGCCAGCAGCCAGATAAAGGGTGAGCAGTTCTTC. It encodes CASSQIKGEQFF.

This clonotype was observed at least ten times. CDR3 sequence (DNA): TGCGCCAGCAGCTTGGGCTACGAGCAGTACTTC. Residues: CASSLGYEQYF. The V and J genes are TRBV5-1 and TRBJ2-7; no clear D. The CDR3 loop spans 11 amino acids. The V gene's germline CDR1 is SGHRS and CDR2 YFSETQ. V was pared by 0 bases and J by 3 bases, with 1 base between. Supplemented by reference TRBV5-1 and TRBJ2-7, the full variable domain reads KAGVTQTPRYLIKTRGQQVTLSCSPISGHRSVSWYQQTPGQGLQFLFEYFSETQRNKGNFPGRFSGRQFSNSRSEMNVSTLELGDSALYLCASSLGYEQYFGPGTRLTVT.

Within the sample, this clonotype is medium-sized. The chain employs TRBV5-5 and TRBJ1-1; D may be TRBD1 (5 bases). Germline assignment: CDR1 SGHKS and CDR2 YYEKEE (reference sequence). The ends were cut back, 2 bases at V and 4 bases at J, with 6 bases in the middle. The length of the CDR3 is 12 residues. The CDR3, as DNA: TGTGCCAGCAGCTTTCAGGGCACTGAAGCTTTCTTT. It translates to CASSFQGTEAFF.

V is TRBV27 and J is TRBJ2-1, with 8 bases fitting TRBD1. The CDR3 runs to 16 residues. CDR1 and CDR2 from the germline V gene are MNHEY and SMNVEV (reference sequence). V lost 6 bases, J lost 7 bases, and 14 bases stayed unmatched. The CDR3 here is CASSRPDRVFLNEQFF. CDR3 sequence (DNA): TGTGCCAGCAGCCGCCCGGACAGGGTTTTCCTTAATGAGCAGTTCTTC.

This clonotype was seen at least ten times. The chain couples TRBV23-1 to TRBJ2-6; D might be TRBD1 (6 bases). TRBV23-1 carries the ORF label, with uncertain function. The CDR3 extends over 20 amino acids. V lost 2 bases, J lost 0 bases, and 20 bases lay in between. The CDR3 DNA reads as TGCGCCAGCAGTCAACTCACAGGGCACCGGCGATGCTCTGGGGCCAACGTCCTGACTTTC. Translation: CASSQLTGHRRCSGANVLTF.

This clonotype was counted many times. The rearrangement uses TRBV12-3 or TRBV12-4 and TRBJ1-1; weak D call: TRBD1 (6 bases). The V gene lost 2 bases and the J gene lost 5 bases, with 18 bases spanning the gap. The CDR3 contains 16 residues. The CDR3 loop reads CASSLRAPQGLTEAFF. Here the CDR3 DNA reads TGTGCCAGCAGTTTACGGGCCCCACAGGGCCTGACTGAAGCTTTCTTT.

This clonotype came up many times. This chain connects TRBV12-3 or TRBV12-4 to TRBJ2-4; 7 bases agree with TRBD2. The CDR3 has 16 amino acids. Trimming took 7 bases from V and 0 from J; bases not matched to a gene: 9. CDR3 region: CASTQGGILAKNIQYF. The CDR3 nucleotides are TGTGCCAGCACCCAGGGAGGGATTCTAGCCAAAAACATTCAGTACTTC.

This clonotype was counted ten times or more. The genes are TRBV7-9 and TRBJ2-2; D is possibly TRBD2 (6 bases). V gave up 5 bases and J gave up 6 bases, with 16 bases separating them. Germline V gene lookup returns CDR1 SEHNR and CDR2 FQNEAQ (reference sequence). The CDR3 sequence is 15 residues long. CDR3 in DNA: TGTGCCAGCAGCCCCCGGACCGGAGGGGCCGGGGAGCTGTTTTTT. Translated, it gives CASSPRTGGAGELFF.